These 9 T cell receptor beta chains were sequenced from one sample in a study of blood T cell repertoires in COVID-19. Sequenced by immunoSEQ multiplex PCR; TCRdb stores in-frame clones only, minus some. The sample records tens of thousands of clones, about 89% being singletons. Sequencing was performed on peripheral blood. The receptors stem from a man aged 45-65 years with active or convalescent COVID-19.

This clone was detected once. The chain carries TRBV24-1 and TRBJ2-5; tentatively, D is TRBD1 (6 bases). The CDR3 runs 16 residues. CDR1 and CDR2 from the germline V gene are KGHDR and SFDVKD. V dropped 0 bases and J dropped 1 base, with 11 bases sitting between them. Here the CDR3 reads CATSDLGRGPQETQYF. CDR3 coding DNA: TGTGCCACCAGTGATTTGGGCAGGGGCCCCCAAGAGACCCAGTACTTC.

The CDR3 sequence: CASTPGQSSYNEQFF. CDR3 DNA: TGTGCCAGCACCCCGGGACAGAGCTCCTACAATGAGCAGTTCTTC. The chain is built from TRBV25-1 and TRBJ2-1; 7 nucleotides align to TRBD1. There are 15 residues in the CDR3. The V gene's germline CDR1 is MGHDK and CDR2 SYGVNS. V lost 7 bases to trimming and J lost 0 bases; unmatched junction nucleotides: 6.

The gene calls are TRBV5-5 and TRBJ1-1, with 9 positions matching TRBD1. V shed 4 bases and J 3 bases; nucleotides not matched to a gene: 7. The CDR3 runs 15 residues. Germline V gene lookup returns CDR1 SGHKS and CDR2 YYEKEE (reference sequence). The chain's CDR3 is CASSHRDRAYTEAFF. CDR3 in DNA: TGTGCCAGCAGCCACCGGGACAGGGCGTACACTGAAGCTTTCTTT.

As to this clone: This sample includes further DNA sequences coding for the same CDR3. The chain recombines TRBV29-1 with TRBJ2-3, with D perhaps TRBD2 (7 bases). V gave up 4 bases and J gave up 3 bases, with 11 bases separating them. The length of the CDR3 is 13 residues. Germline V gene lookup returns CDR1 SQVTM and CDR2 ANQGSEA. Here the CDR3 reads CSVAGGQTDTQYF. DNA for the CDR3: TGCAGCGTTGCCGGGGGGCAAACAGATACGCAGTATTTT.

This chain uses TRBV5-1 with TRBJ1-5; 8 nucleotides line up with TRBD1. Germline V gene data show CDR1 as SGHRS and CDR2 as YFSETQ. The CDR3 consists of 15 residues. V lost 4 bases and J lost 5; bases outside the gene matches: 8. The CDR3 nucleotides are TGCGCCAGCAGCACCGGACAGGGAGGAGATCAGCCCCAGCATTTT. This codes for CASSTGQGGDQPQHF.

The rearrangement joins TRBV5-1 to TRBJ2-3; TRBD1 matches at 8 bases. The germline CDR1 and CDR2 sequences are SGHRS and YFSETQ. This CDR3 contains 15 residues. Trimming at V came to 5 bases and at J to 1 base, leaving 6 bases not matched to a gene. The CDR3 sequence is CASSSGQGGTDTQYF. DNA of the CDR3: TGCGCCAGCAGTTCTGGACAGGGAGGCACAGATACGCAGTATTTT.

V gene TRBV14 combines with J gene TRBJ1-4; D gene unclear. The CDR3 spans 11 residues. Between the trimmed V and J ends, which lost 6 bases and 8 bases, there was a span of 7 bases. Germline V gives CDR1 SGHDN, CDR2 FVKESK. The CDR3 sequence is CASRGGEKLFF. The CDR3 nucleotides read TGTGCCAGCAGAGGCGGAGAAAAACTGTTTTTT.

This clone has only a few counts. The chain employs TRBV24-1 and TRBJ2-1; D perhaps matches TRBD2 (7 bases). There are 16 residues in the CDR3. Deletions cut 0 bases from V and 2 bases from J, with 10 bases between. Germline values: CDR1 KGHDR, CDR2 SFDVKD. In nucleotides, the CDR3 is TGTGCCACCAGTGATTTGCGAGGGGGGGCCTACAATGAGCAGTTCTTC. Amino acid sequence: CATSDLRGGAYNEQFF.

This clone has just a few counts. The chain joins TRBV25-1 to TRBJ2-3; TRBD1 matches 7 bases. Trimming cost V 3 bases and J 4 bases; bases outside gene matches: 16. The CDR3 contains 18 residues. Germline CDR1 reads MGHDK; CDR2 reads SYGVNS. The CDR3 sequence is CASSDQGETGFWSDTQYF. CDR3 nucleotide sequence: TGTGCCAGCAGTGATCAAGGAGAGACAGGGTTTTGGTCAGATACGCAGTATTTT. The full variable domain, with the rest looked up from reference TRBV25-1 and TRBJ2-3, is EADIYQTPRYLVIGTGKKITLECSQTMGHDKMYWYQQDPGMELHLIHYSYGVNSTEKGDLSSESTVSRIRTEHFPLTLESARPSHTSQYLCASSDQGETGFWSDTQYFGPGTRLTVL.